Below are 6 T cell receptor beta chains sequenced from a single sample in a study of blood T cell repertoires in COVID-19. This table comes from immunoSEQ multiplex PCR, and its TCRdb copy is limited to in-frame clones, with some not included. The data contain some 200,000 clones, approximately 86% of them singletons. What was sequenced was PBMCs or T cells enriched from blood (not recorded which). All receptors derive from a man in his late teens or twenties with acute COVID-19.

This chain joins TRBV27 and TRBJ2-7; 8 nucleotides match TRBD1. Germline loops: CDR1 MNHEY, CDR2 SMNVEV (reference sequence). The CDR3 length is 15 residues. Losses at the gene ends were 5 bases for V and 4 bases for J; bases not matched to a gene: 10. The CDR3 DNA follows: TGTGCCAGCAGTCCCCTCAGGACAGGGACTTACGAGCAGTACTTC. Protein: CASSPLRTGTYEQYF.

DNA of the CDR3: TGTGCCAGCAGTGAGGACAGGGGGCTAGTTCAGCCCCAGCATTTT. It codes for CASSEDRGLVQPQHF. The chain couples TRBV6-4 to TRBJ1-5; 11 bases match TRBD1. Trimming cost V 3 bases and J 6 bases; bases outside gene matches: 4. Germline CDR1 and CDR2: MRHNA and SNTAGT. The CDR3 extends over 15 amino acids.

The chain links TRBV7-2 to TRBJ2-7; D might be TRBD2 (6 bases). V lost 0 bases and J lost 4, with 10 bases in between. Germline values: CDR1 SGHTA, CDR2 FQGNSA. This CDR3 comprises 14 residues. The CDR3 DNA is TGTGCCAGCAGCTTAGCTGTAGCGGATTACGAGCAGTACTTC. Its translation: CASSLAVADYEQYF. Complete variable domain (other parts from reference TRBV7-2 and TRBJ2-7): GAGVSQSPSNKVTEKGKDVELRCDPISGHTALYWYRQSLGQGLEFLIYFQGNSAPDKSGLPSDRFSAERTGGSVSTLTIQRTQQEDSAVYLCASSLAVADYEQYFGPGTRLTVT.

The rearrangement joins TRBV27 to TRBJ2-5, with TRBD2 matching 14 bases. This CDR3 region has 20 residues. Looked up from germline, CDR1 is MNHEY and CDR2 is SMNVEV (reference sequence). Trimming at V came to 8 bases and at J to 5 bases, leaving 22 bases not matched to a gene. In DNA, the CDR3 is TGTGCCAGCGCTAATACCCACTCCGGGACTAGCGGGAGTTCGGGGGAGACCCAGTACTTC. Protein: CASANTHSGTSGSSGETQYF.

The chain combines TRBV9 with TRBJ1-4; 8 bases agree with TRBD1. Germline values: CDR1 SGDLS, CDR2 YYNGEE. J gave up 1 base and V 0 bases, and 2 bases lay outside the gene matches. The CDR3 extends over 16 amino acids. CDR3 region: CASSVADRGTNEKLFF. CDR3 bases: TGTGCCAGCAGCGTAGCTGACAGGGGAACTAATGAAAAACTGTTTTTT.

The chain links TRBV2 to TRBJ1-6; 7 nucleotides agree with TRBD1. J lost 7 bases, V lost 3 bases, and 9 bases had no gene match. The germline gives CDR1 SNHLY, CDR2 FYNNEI. The CDR3 length is 16 residues. The CDR3 protein is CASSDSFRDRNSPLHF. In DNA form, the CDR3 reads TGTGCCAGCAGTGATTCTTTCCGGGACAGAAATTCACCCCTCCACTTT. The whole variable domain, remainder taken from reference TRBV2 and TRBJ1-6, is EPEVTQTPSHQVTQMGQEVILRCVPISNHLYFYWYRQILGQKVEFLVSFYNNEISEKSEIFDDQFSVERPDGSNFTLKIRSTKLEDSAMYFCASSDSFRDRNSPLHFGNGTRLTVT.